A single sample is the source of the 2 T cell receptor beta chains below, sequenced in a study of cytomegalovirus exposure and HLA in healthy donors. PCR primers comprised 60 Vbeta and 13 Jbeta primers. The protocol was immunoSEQ multiplex PCR, while the TCRdb copy is restricted to in-frame clones and leaves out a portion. The sample data list some 110,000 clones. Specimen: PBMCs. These receptors all stem from a man in his forties or fifties in good health and CMV-seronegative.

Regarding this clone: Other nucleotide sequences from this sample produce the same CDR3. The chain joins TRBV6-5 to TRBJ2-5, with 10 nucleotides matching TRBD2. The germline CDR1 and CDR2 sequences are MNHEY and SVGAGI. CDR3 size: 14 residues. V was pared by 6 bases and J by 2 bases, with 3 bases of the junction left unmatched. The CDR3 loop is CASSWTSGQETQYF. For the CDR3, the DNA is TGTGCCAGCAGCTGGACTAGCGGACAAGAGACCCAGTACTTC.

For the CDR3, the DNA is TGCGCCAGCAGGGGACAGGGGGATGGCCCCCAGTACTTC. It specifies CASRGQGDGPQYF. The chain recombines TRBV10-1 with TRBJ2-5; 11 nucleotides match TRBD1. CDR1 is WNHNN and CDR2 is SYGVQD in the germline V gene (reference sequence). V lost 6 bases and J lost 9; bases outside the gene matches: 6. CDR3 size: 13 residues.